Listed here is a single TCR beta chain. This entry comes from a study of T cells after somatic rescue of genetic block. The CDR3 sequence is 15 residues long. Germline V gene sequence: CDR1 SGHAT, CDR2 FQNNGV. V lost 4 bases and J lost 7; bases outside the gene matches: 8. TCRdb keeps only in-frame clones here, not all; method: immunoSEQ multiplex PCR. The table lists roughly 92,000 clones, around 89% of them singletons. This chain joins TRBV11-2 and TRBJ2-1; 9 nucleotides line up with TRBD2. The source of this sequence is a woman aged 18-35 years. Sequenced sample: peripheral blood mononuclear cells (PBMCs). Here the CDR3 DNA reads TGTGCCAGCAGCTCAATAGCGGGAGCGGCAAATGAGCAGTTCTTC. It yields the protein CASSSIAGAANEQFF.